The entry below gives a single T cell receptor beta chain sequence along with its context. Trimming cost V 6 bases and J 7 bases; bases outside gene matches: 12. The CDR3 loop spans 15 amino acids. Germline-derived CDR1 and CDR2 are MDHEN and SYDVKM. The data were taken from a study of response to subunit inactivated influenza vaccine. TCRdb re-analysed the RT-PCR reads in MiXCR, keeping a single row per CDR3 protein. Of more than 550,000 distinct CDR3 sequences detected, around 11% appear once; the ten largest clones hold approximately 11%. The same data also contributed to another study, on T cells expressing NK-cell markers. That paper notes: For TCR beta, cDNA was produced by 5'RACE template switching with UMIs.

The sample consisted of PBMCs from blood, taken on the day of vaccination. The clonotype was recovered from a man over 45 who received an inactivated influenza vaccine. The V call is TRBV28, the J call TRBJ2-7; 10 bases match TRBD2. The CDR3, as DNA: TGTGCCAGCAGCTCTGGTGGGACTAGCGCGGGTGAGCAGTACTTC. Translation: CASSSGGTSAGEQYF.